This entry features one TCR beta chain sequence. Its antigen is still unknown. The CDR3 sequence is 16 residues long. Trimming removed 0 bases from V and 7 bases from J, with 15 bases in between. From germline, CDR1 is MNHEY and CDR2 SVGEGT. This specimen comes from a study of T cell responses to AZD1222 COVID-19 vaccine. Sequenced by immunoSEQ multiplex PCR; TCRdb stores in-frame clones only, minus some. The sample lists 100,000 to 150,000 clones, 75% to 95% occurring once. Points from the study as a whole: Spike-specific TCR repertoires showed rising breadth and depth after two AZD1222 doses. In the spike-specific TCR repertoire, nearly half reportedly target unmutated variant regions.

This receptor was obtained from an adult in good health. The chain carries TRBV6-2 or TRBV6-3 and TRBJ2-2; D is unclear. The material sequenced was peripheral blood, taken on day 0 of AZD1222 vaccination. In DNA, the CDR3 is TGTGCCAGCAGTTACTCGCTCTCTGGCCCGGGCGGGGAGCTGTTTTTT. Its translation is CASSYSLSGPGGELFF.